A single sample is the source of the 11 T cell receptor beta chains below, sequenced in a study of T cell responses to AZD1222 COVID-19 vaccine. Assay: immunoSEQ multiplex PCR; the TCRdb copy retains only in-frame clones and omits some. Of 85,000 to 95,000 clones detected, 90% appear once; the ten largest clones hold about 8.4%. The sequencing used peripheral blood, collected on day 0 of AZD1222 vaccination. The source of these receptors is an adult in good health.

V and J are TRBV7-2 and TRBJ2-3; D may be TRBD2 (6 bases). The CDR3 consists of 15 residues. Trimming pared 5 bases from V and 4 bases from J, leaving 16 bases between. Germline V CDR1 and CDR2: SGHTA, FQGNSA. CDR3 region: CASSPHGGIADTQYF. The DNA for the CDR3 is TGTGCCAGCAGCCCCCACGGGGGAATTGCAGATACGCAGTATTTT.

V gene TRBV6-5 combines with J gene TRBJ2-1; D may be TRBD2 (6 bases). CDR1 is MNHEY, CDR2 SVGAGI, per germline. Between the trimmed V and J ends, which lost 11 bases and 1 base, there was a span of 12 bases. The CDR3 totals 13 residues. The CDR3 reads CAGGTLSYNEQFF. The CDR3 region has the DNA TGTGCCGGCGGGACCCTATCCTACAATGAGCAGTTCTTC.

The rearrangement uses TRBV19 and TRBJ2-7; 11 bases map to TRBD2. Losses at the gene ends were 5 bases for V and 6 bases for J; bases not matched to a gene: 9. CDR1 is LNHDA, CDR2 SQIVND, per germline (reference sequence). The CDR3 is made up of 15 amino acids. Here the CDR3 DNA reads TGTGCCAGTAGTTCGGTTACTAGCGGGGGTTCCGAGCAGTACTTC. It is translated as CASSSVTSGGSEQYF.

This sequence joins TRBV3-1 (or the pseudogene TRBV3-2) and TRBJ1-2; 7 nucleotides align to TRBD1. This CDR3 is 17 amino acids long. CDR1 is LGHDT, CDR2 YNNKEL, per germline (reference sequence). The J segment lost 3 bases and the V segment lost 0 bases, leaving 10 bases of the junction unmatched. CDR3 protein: CASSQDQGGLVDYGYTF. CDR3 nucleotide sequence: TGTGCCAGCAGCCAAGATCAGGGGGGGCTTGTGGACTATGGCTACACCTTC.

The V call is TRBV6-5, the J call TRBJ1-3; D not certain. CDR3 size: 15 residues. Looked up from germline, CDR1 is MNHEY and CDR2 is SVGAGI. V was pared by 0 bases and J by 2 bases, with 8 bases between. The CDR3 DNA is TGTGCCAGCAGTTACTCCCCCAGGACTGGAAACACCATATATTTT. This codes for CASSYSPRTGNTIYF.

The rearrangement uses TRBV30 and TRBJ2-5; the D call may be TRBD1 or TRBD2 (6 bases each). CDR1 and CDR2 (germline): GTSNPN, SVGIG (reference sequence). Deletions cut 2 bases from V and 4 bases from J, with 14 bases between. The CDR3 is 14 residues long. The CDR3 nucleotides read TGTGCCTGGAGTCGGGGGCAGGGGTTAGAGACCCAGTACTTC. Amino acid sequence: CAWSRGQGLETQYF.

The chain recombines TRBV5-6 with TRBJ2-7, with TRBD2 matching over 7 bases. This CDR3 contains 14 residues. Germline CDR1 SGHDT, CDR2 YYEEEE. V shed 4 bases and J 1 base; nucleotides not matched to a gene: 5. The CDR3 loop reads CASSLRGGSYEQYF. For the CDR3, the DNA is TGTGCCAGCAGCCTAAGGGGAGGGTCCTACGAGCAGTACTTC.

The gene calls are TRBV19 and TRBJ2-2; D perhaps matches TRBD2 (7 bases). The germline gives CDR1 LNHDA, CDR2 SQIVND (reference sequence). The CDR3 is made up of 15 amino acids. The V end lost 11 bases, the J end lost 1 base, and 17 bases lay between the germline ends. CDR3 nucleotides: TGTGCCTCAGAAGCGAGGGGGGGGAACACCGGGGAGCTGTTTTTT. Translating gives CASEARGGNTGELFF.

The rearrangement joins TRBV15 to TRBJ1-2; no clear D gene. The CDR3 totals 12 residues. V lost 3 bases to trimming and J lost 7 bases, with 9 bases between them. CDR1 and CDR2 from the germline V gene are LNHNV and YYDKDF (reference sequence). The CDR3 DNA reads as TGTGCCACCAGCAGGGGTGACACTGGCTACACCTTC. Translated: CATSRGDTGYTF.

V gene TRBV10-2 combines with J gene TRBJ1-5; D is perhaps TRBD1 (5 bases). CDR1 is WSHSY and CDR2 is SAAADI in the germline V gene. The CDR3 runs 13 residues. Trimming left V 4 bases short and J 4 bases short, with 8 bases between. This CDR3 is CASSVEGNQPQHF. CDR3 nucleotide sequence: TGCGCCAGCAGTGTTGAGGGGAATCAGCCCCAGCATTTT.

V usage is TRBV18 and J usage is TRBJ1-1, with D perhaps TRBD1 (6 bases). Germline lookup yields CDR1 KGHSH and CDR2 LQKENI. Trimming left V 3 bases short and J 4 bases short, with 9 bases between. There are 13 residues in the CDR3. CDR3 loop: CASSPGGLTEAFF. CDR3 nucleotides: TGTGCCAGCTCACCGGGGGGGCTCACTGAAGCTTTCTTT.